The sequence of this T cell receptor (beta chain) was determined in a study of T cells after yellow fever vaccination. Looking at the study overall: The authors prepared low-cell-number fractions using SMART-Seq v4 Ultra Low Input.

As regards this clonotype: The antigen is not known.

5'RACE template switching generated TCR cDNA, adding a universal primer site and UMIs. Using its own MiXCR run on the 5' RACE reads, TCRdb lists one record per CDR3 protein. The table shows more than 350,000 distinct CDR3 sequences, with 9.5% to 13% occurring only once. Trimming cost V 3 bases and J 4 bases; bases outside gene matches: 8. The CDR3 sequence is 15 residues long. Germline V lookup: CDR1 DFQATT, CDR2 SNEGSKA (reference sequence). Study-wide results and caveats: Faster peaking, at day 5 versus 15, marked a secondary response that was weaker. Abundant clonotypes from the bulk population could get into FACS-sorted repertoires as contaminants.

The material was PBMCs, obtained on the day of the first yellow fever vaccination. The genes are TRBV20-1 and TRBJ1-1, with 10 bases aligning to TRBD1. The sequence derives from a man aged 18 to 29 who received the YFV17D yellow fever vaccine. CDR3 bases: TGCAGTGCTAGTCCGGGACAGGGGAGGAGCACTGAAGCTTTCTTT. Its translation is CSASPGQGRSTEAFF.